These 10 T cell receptor beta chains were sequenced from one sample in a study of blood T cell repertoires in COVID-19. Repertoires were generated with immunoSEQ multiplex PCR, while TCRdb's copy carries only in-frame clones and drops some. The sample consists of approximately 92,000 clones, around nine tenths of them appearing once. The sample taken for sequencing was peripheral blood. The receptors shown here come from an older woman with COVID-19, enrolled during active disease.

This clone was counted a single time. The J gene is TRBJ2-6, the V gene TRBV19; D is unresolved. The CDR3 spans 15 residues. Germline V gene sequence: CDR1 LNHDA, CDR2 SQIVND (reference sequence). Trimming removed 7 bases from V and 0 bases from J, with 10 bases in between. The CDR3 DNA follows: TGTGCCAGTACGGTGGTCCACTCTGGGGCCAACGTCCTGACTTTC. It specifies CASTVVHSGANVLTF.

A word on this clone: The DNA is left out, because the CDR3 cannot be placed on it with certainty; the CDR3 is given as TCRdb lists it. This chain uses TRBV5-6 with TRBJ2-7; the D segment call TRBD1 is taken from the table without a DNA check. Germline V gives CDR1 SGHDT, CDR2 YYEEEE. 13 amino acids form the CDR3, both terminal residues included. The CDR3 protein is CASSFAVAGGISV.

The chain has TRBV4-1 and TRBJ2-5; 10 bases map to TRBD2. The V and J ends lost 2 bases and 6 bases, in that order; junction bases with no gene match: 6. The CDR3 consists of 15 residues. The germline V gene encodes CDR1 MGHRA and CDR2 YSYEKL. The CDR3 region is CASSQPTSGVKTQYF. The CDR3 coding sequence is TGCGCCAGCAGCCAACCTACTAGCGGGGTAAAGACCCAGTACTTC.

The genes are TRBV30 and TRBJ1-3, with a possible D match to TRBD1 (5 bases). The CDR3 consists of 15 residues. The V and J ends lost 4 bases and 0 bases respectively, with 13 bases between them. The V gene's germline CDR1 is GTSNPN and CDR2 SVGIG (reference sequence). CDR3 DNA: TGTGCCTGGACAGGGACTGGGATCTCTGGAAACACCATATATTTT. It translates to CAWTGTGISGNTIYF.

The chain combines TRBV2 with TRBJ1-3, with D perhaps TRBD1 (6 bases). Germline V gives CDR1 SNHLY, CDR2 FYNNEI. CDR3 size: 13 residues. Trimming pared 2 bases from V and 10 bases from J, leaving 12 bases between. In nucleotides, the CDR3 is TGTGCCAGCAGTGAAATTCTAAGGGGGACCATATATTTT. Protein product: CASSEILRGTIYF.

The rearrangement uses TRBV9 and TRBJ2-7, with 7 nucleotides matching TRBD1. This CDR3 region has 16 residues. The V gene end was trimmed by 0 bases and the J gene end by 3 bases; junction bases not matched to a gene: 9. Germline V CDR1 and CDR2: SGDLS, YYNGEE. CDR3 sequence reads: CASSVGEGAGFYEQYF. The CDR3 nucleotides are TGTGCCAGCAGCGTAGGTGAGGGGGCCGGATTCTACGAGCAGTACTTC.

V gene TRBV19 combines with J gene TRBJ1-2, with 9 bases lining up with TRBD1. The length of the CDR3 is 13 residues. Trimming removed 2 bases from V and 8 bases from J; junction bases left unmatched: 3. Germline V gene data show CDR1 as LNHDA and CDR2 as SQIVND (reference sequence). The CDR3 nucleotides are TGTGCCAGTAGTATAAGACAGGGGGGAGGCTACACCTTC. Its protein product is CASSIRQGGGYTF.

This chain joins TRBV7-2 and TRBJ2-1; weak D call: TRBD1 (7 bases). Germline-derived CDR1 and CDR2 are SGHTA and FQGNSA. V was shortened by 3 bases and J by 9 bases, with 12 bases between the two germline ends. This CDR3 has 13 residues. CDR3 residues: CASSFQGGGEQFF. The CDR3 DNA follows: TGTGCCAGCAGCTTCCAGGGGGGAGGTGAGCAGTTCTTC.

The chain has TRBV11-2 and TRBJ2-7, with 8 bases fitting TRBD1. Germline trimming cut 5 bases from V and 7 bases from J; bases unmatched to any gene: 4. The CDR3 sequence is 12 residues long. CDR1 and CDR2 (germline): SGHAT, FQNNGV. CDR3: CASSTQGAEQYF. The DNA for the CDR3 is TGTGCCAGCAGCACCCAGGGGGCTGAGCAGTACTTC.

The V call is TRBV13, the J call TRBJ2-2; 9 bases match TRBD2. CDR3 length: 16 amino acids. V shed 5 bases, J shed 2 bases, and the junction held 6 bases outside the gene matches. Germline V gene sequence: CDR1 PRHDT, CDR2 FYEKMQ (reference sequence). The CDR3 region has the DNA TGTGCCAGCAGCACAGGGACTAGCAGCAACACCGGGGAGCTGTTTTTT. Its protein is CASSTGTSSNTGELFF.